Listed below are T cell receptor beta chains from one sample, sequenced in a study of cytomegalovirus exposure and HLA in healthy donors. Libraries were prepared by immunoSEQ multiplex PCR; TCRdb keeps only in-frame clonotypes and omits some of them. The sample records around 70,000 clones, about nine tenths being singletons. The sample taken for sequencing was PBMCs. These receptors were collected from a woman in her twenties or thirties in good health and CMV-seronegative. CDR3s include the opening cysteine and the closing phenylalanine or tryptophan. Each record gives: D gene, clone size, J gene, V gene, CDR3 DNA, CDR3 protein. D genes are given only for firm matches. Rows give clone size only sometimes, using once, few, many, or a class for an expanded clone.

D gene: TRBD2; clone size: .; J gene: TRBJ2-1; V gene: TRBV2; CDR3 DNA: TGTGCCAGCAGATTCGGGACTAGCGGCATCTACAATGAGCAGTTCTTC; CDR3 protein: CASRFGTSGIYNEQFF
D gene: TRBD2; clone size: .; J gene: TRBJ2-7; V gene: TRBV28; CDR3 DNA: TGTGCCAGCAGTTCCCTCTCCGGGACTATCTCCTACGAGCAGTACTTC; CDR3 protein: CASSSLSGTISYEQYF
D gene: .; clone size: .; J gene: TRBJ2-1; V gene: TRBV11-2; CDR3 DNA: TGTGCCAGCAGCCGACAGCAGACCTCCTACAATGAGCAGTTCTTC; CDR3 protein: CASSRQQTSYNEQFF
D gene: TRBD1; clone size: .; J gene: TRBJ1-4; V gene: TRBV28; CDR3 DNA: TGTGCCAGCAGTTCGACAGACAGGGGTGCTGAAAAACTGTTTTTT; CDR3 protein: CASSSTDRGAEKLFF
D gene: TRBD2; clone size: .; J gene: TRBJ2-7; V gene: TRBV7-2; CDR3 DNA: TGTGCCAGCAGCGAGGGGGGGAGCGGGAGTCAGTACGAGCAGTACTTC; CDR3 protein: CASSEGGSGSQYEQYF
D gene: TRBD1; clone size: few; J gene: TRBJ1-1; V gene: TRBV4-1; CDR3 DNA: TGCGCCAGCAGCCTGGGGTCGAGGGGGCCTGAAGCTTTCTTT; CDR3 protein: CASSLGSRGPEAFF
D gene: TRBD1; clone size: few; J gene: TRBJ2-7; V gene: TRBV7-6; CDR3 DNA: TGTGCCAGCAGTCCCACCGCCGACAGGGACTACGAGCAGTACTTC; CDR3 protein: CASSPTADRDYEQYF
D gene: TRBD2; clone size: .; J gene: TRBJ2-1; V gene: TRBV7-3; CDR3 DNA: TGTGCCAGCAGCCTGGGACTAGCCAGCTCCTACAATGAGCAGTTCTTC; CDR3 protein: CASSLGLASSYNEQFF
D gene: TRBD1; clone size: .; J gene: TRBJ2-6; V gene: TRBV5-4; CDR3 DNA: TGTGCCAGCAGCTTGGGGACAGGTGGTACTGGGGCCAACGTCCTGACTTTC; CDR3 protein: CASSLGTGGTGANVLTF
D gene: TRBD1; clone size: .; J gene: TRBJ2-3; V gene: TRBV6-4; CDR3 DNA: TGTGCCAGCAGTGCGCAGGGGGATGGCACAGATACGCAGTATTTT; CDR3 protein: CASSAQGDGTDTQYF
D gene: TRBD1; clone size: .; J gene: TRBJ2-7; V gene: TRBV6-1; CDR3 DNA: TGTGCCAGCACCTCACCGGGACAGGGAGCCCACGAGCAGTACTTC; CDR3 protein: CASTSPGQGAHEQYF
D gene: .; clone size: .; J gene: TRBJ1-2; V gene: TRBV5-1; CDR3 DNA: TGCGCCAGCAGCTTGGAATCTTATGGCTACACCTTC; CDR3 protein: CASSLESYGYTF
D gene: TRBD1; clone size: .; J gene: TRBJ1-5; V gene: TRBV27; CDR3 DNA: TGTGCCAGCAGTCCGCAAGGACAGGGCTATAGCAATCAGCCCCAGCATTTT; CDR3 protein: CASSPQGQGYSNQPQHF
D gene: .; clone size: .; J gene: TRBJ2-7; V gene: TRBV28; CDR3 DNA: TGTGCCAGCAGTTTAACCCGACAGGTATACGAGCAGTACTTC; CDR3 protein: CASSLTRQVYEQYF
D gene: .; clone size: .; J gene: TRBJ1-3; V gene: TRBV7-9; CDR3 DNA: TGTGCCAGCAGCCCAGGGGAACGTTCTGGAAACACCATATATTTT; CDR3 protein: CASSPGERSGNTIYF
D gene: TRBD1; clone size: once; J gene: TRBJ2-7; V gene: TRBV19; CDR3 DNA: TGTGCCAGTAGTAGGGGGACAGGGGACGAGCAGTACTTC; CDR3 protein: CASSRGTGDEQYF
D gene: TRBD1; clone size: .; J gene: TRBJ2-3; V gene: TRBV4-3; CDR3 DNA: TGCGCCAGCAGCTCTCGGGACAGGAGCTTTACAGATACGCAGTATTTT; CDR3 protein: CASSSRDRSFTDTQYF
D gene: TRBD2; clone size: .; J gene: TRBJ2-1; V gene: TRBV11-1; CDR3 DNA: TGTGCCAGCAGCTCGACAGGGACTAGCGGAGGGGGCTACAATGAGCAGTTCTTC; CDR3 protein: CASSSTGTSGGGYNEQFF
D gene: .; clone size: .; J gene: TRBJ1-2; V gene: TRBV6-1; CDR3 DNA: TGTGCCAGCGGAGGCGGGGGCTCTGGCTACACCTTC; CDR3 protein: CASGGGGSGYTF
D gene: TRBD2; clone size: .; J gene: TRBJ2-1; V gene: TRBV30; CDR3 DNA: TGTGCCTGGAGCCTGATAGCGGGCTCCTACAATGAGCAGTTCTTC; CDR3 protein: CAWSLIAGSYNEQFF
D gene: .; clone size: .; J gene: TRBJ2-6; V gene: TRBV7-3; CDR3 DNA: TGTGCCAGCAGGTTCGCTGGGGCCAACGTCCTGACTTTC; CDR3 protein: CASRFAGANVLTF
D gene: TRBD1; clone size: .; J gene: TRBJ2-3; V gene: TRBV7-8; CDR3 DNA: TGTGCCAGCAGCTTGTTTAGGGGGCTAACAGATACGCAGTATTTT; CDR3 protein: CASSLFRGLTDTQYF
D gene: TRBD2; clone size: .; J gene: TRBJ2-1; V gene: TRBV7-2; CDR3 DNA: TGTGCCAGCAGCGGGACTAGCGGGATGGGGAGTGAGCAGTTCTTC; CDR3 protein: CASSGTSGMGSEQFF
D gene: TRBD1; clone size: .; J gene: TRBJ1-2; V gene: TRBV5-1; CDR3 DNA: TGCGCCAGCAGCTCAGGGGGGTCACGATTTTCTAACTATGGCTACACCTTC; CDR3 protein: CASSSGGSRFSNYGYTF
D gene: TRBD2; clone size: .; J gene: TRBJ2-7; V gene: TRBV2; CDR3 DNA: TGTGCCAGCAGGGGGGGACTAGCAACCTCTGAGCAGTACTTC; CDR3 protein: CASRGGLATSEQYF
D gene: TRBD1; clone size: .; J gene: TRBJ2-7; V gene: TRBV4-1; CDR3 DNA: TGCGCCAGCAGCGCGGGACAGGGCAGCTCCTACGAGCAGTACTTC; CDR3 protein: CASSAGQGSSYEQYF
D gene: .; clone size: .; J gene: TRBJ1-4; V gene: TRBV5-1; CDR3 DNA: TGCGCCAGCAGCCTCGACAGGAATGAAAAACTGTTTTTT; CDR3 protein: CASSLDRNEKLFF
D gene: .; clone size: few; J gene: TRBJ2-1; V gene: TRBV18; CDR3 DNA: TGTGCCAGCTCACCACCAGTCAGCTACAATGAGCAGTTCTTC; CDR3 protein: CASSPPVSYNEQFF
D gene: .; clone size: .; J gene: TRBJ2-2; V gene: TRBV7-3; CDR3 DNA: TGTGCCAGCAGCTTAGGATCGGCAGGAAACACCGGGGAGCTGTTTTTT; CDR3 protein: CASSLGSAGNTGELFF
D gene: TRBD2; clone size: .; J gene: TRBJ2-7; V gene: TRBV4-2; CDR3 DNA: TGTGCCAGCAGCCAAGGGGAGGGGAGGGCCTCCTACGAGCAGTACTTC; CDR3 protein: CASSQGEGRASYEQYF
D gene: TRBD1; clone size: .; J gene: TRBJ2-7; V gene: TRBV7-9; CDR3 DNA: TGTGCCAGCAGCCGGGACAGGGGGTTCTACGAGCAGTACTTC; CDR3 protein: CASSRDRGFYEQYF
D gene: .; clone size: .; J gene: TRBJ1-2; V gene: TRBV6-1; CDR3 DNA: TGTGCCAGCACAGAGGTCGGGGGAAGGCGCTATGGCTACACCTTC; CDR3 protein: CASTEVGGRRYGYTF
D gene: TRBD2; clone size: .; J gene: TRBJ2-5; V gene: TRBV29-1; CDR3 DNA: TGCAGCGTTGAAGCGGGGGGACAAGAGACCCAGTACTTC; CDR3 protein: CSVEAGGQETQYF
D gene: TRBD1; clone size: .; J gene: TRBJ2-7; V gene: TRBV7-9; CDR3 DNA: TGTTCCAGCAGCAACTCTAAAGGACAGGGAGATTACGAGCAGTACTTC; CDR3 protein: CSSSNSKGQGDYEQYF
D gene: .; clone size: few; J gene: TRBJ2-6; V gene: TRBV7-3; CDR3 DNA: TGTGCCAGCCGCCCTCCGGGATTAGCCGGGGCCAACGTCCTGACTTTC; CDR3 protein: CASRPPGLAGANVLTF
D gene: .; clone size: .; J gene: TRBJ2-5; V gene: TRBV2; CDR3 DNA: TGTGCCAGCAGCCTGACTTGGGAGACCCAGTACTTC; CDR3 protein: CASSLTWETQYF
D gene: .; clone size: .; J gene: TRBJ2-7; V gene: TRBV6-6; CDR3 DNA: TGTGCCAGCAGCATTAGCGTTTCCTACGAGCAGTACTTC; CDR3 protein: CASSISVSYEQYF
D gene: TRBD2; clone size: .; J gene: TRBJ2-1; V gene: TRBV4-2; CDR3 DNA: TGTGCCAGCAGCCAAGACCAGCGGGAGGCCCGCAATCAGTTCTTC; CDR3 protein: CASSQDQREARNQFF
D gene: .; clone size: .; J gene: TRBJ2-7; V gene: TRBV21-1; CDR3 DNA: TGTGCCAGCAGCAAAGGCAGTCCGCAGGGGTCCAGATGTTGGGAGCAGTACTTC; CDR3 protein: CASSKGSPQGSRCWEQYF
D gene: TRBD2; clone size: .; J gene: TRBJ2-3; V gene: TRBV4-2; CDR3 DNA: TGTGCCAGCAGCCAAGATTTAGCGGGAGGGTACACAGATACGCAGTATTTT; CDR3 protein: CASSQDLAGGYTDTQYF
D gene: .; clone size: .; J gene: TRBJ2-2; V gene: TRBV9; CDR3 DNA: TGTGCCAGCAGCGTAGCGGGGGGCGGGATGGGCACCGGGGAGCTGTTTTTT; CDR3 protein: CASSVAGGGMGTGELFF
D gene: .; clone size: .; J gene: TRBJ2-3; V gene: TRBV7-9; CDR3 DNA: TGTGCCAGCAGCCCCGGTCTCCTTAGCACAGATACGCAGTATTTT; CDR3 protein: CASSPGLLSTDTQYF
D gene: TRBD2; clone size: .; J gene: TRBJ2-2; V gene: TRBV5-4; CDR3 DNA: TGTGCCAGCAGCTTGTCTAGCGGGAGCGGATACACCGGGGAGCTGTTTTTT; CDR3 protein: CASSLSSGSGYTGELFF
D gene: TRBD2; clone size: .; J gene: TRBJ2-3; V gene: TRBV5-6; CDR3 DNA: TGTGCCAGCAGACGGGGAGGGAAGCAGTATTTT; CDR3 protein: CASRRGGKQYF
D gene: TRBD2; clone size: .; J gene: TRBJ2-5; V gene: TRBV5-1; CDR3 DNA: TGCGCCAGCAGCTTGGACCCACTAGCGGGCCAAGAGACCCAGTACTTC; CDR3 protein: CASSLDPLAGQETQYF
D gene: TRBD1; clone size: few; J gene: TRBJ1-1; V gene: TRBV19; CDR3 DNA: TGTGCCAGCTTTACAGGGGGCCACACTGAAGCTTTCTTT; CDR3 protein: CASFTGGHTEAFF
D gene: .; clone size: .; J gene: TRBJ2-5; V gene: TRBV11-3; CDR3 DNA: TGTGCCAGCAGTGCCAGGGATTCTCAAGAGACCCAGTACTTC; CDR3 protein: CASSARDSQETQYF
D gene: TRBD1; clone size: .; J gene: TRBJ2-5; V gene: TRBV6-1; CDR3 DNA: TGTGCCAGCAGTGATGCCAGGGGGTTTGAGACCCAGTACTTC; CDR3 protein: CASSDARGFETQYF
D gene: TRBD1; clone size: .; J gene: TRBJ2-7; V gene: TRBV11-1; CDR3 DNA: TGTGCCAGCAGCTTAGCAGGGACAGGGGGCTACTACGAGCAGTACTTC; CDR3 protein: CASSLAGTGGYYEQYF
D gene: TRBD2; clone size: few; J gene: TRBJ2-1; V gene: TRBV6-4; CDR3 DNA: TGTGCCAGCAGTCCGGAACAACTAGCGGAGGGCAATGAGCAGTTCTTC; CDR3 protein: CASSPEQLAEGNEQFF
D gene: .; clone size: .; J gene: TRBJ2-2; V gene: TRBV28; CDR3 DNA: TGTGCCAGCAATTTAGGAGCGGCTAGAGTCGGCGGGGAGCTGTTTTTT; CDR3 protein: CASNLGAARVGGELFF
D gene: .; clone size: .; J gene: TRBJ2-5; V gene: TRBV21-1; CDR3 DNA: TGTGCCAGCAGCACCCCCCGGGAACAAGAGACCCAGTACTTC; CDR3 protein: CASSTPREQETQYF
D gene: TRBD1; clone size: .; J gene: TRBJ1-2; V gene: TRBV18; CDR3 DNA: TGTGCCAGCTCACCAGGACAGGGGGCAGACTATGGCTACACCTTC; CDR3 protein: CASSPGQGADYGYTF
D gene: TRBD2; clone size: once; J gene: TRBJ2-5; V gene: TRBV7-6; CDR3 DNA: TGTGCCAGCAGCTTTCGACTAGCGGTGAGCGGGGAGACCCAGTACTTC; CDR3 protein: CASSFRLAVSGETQYF